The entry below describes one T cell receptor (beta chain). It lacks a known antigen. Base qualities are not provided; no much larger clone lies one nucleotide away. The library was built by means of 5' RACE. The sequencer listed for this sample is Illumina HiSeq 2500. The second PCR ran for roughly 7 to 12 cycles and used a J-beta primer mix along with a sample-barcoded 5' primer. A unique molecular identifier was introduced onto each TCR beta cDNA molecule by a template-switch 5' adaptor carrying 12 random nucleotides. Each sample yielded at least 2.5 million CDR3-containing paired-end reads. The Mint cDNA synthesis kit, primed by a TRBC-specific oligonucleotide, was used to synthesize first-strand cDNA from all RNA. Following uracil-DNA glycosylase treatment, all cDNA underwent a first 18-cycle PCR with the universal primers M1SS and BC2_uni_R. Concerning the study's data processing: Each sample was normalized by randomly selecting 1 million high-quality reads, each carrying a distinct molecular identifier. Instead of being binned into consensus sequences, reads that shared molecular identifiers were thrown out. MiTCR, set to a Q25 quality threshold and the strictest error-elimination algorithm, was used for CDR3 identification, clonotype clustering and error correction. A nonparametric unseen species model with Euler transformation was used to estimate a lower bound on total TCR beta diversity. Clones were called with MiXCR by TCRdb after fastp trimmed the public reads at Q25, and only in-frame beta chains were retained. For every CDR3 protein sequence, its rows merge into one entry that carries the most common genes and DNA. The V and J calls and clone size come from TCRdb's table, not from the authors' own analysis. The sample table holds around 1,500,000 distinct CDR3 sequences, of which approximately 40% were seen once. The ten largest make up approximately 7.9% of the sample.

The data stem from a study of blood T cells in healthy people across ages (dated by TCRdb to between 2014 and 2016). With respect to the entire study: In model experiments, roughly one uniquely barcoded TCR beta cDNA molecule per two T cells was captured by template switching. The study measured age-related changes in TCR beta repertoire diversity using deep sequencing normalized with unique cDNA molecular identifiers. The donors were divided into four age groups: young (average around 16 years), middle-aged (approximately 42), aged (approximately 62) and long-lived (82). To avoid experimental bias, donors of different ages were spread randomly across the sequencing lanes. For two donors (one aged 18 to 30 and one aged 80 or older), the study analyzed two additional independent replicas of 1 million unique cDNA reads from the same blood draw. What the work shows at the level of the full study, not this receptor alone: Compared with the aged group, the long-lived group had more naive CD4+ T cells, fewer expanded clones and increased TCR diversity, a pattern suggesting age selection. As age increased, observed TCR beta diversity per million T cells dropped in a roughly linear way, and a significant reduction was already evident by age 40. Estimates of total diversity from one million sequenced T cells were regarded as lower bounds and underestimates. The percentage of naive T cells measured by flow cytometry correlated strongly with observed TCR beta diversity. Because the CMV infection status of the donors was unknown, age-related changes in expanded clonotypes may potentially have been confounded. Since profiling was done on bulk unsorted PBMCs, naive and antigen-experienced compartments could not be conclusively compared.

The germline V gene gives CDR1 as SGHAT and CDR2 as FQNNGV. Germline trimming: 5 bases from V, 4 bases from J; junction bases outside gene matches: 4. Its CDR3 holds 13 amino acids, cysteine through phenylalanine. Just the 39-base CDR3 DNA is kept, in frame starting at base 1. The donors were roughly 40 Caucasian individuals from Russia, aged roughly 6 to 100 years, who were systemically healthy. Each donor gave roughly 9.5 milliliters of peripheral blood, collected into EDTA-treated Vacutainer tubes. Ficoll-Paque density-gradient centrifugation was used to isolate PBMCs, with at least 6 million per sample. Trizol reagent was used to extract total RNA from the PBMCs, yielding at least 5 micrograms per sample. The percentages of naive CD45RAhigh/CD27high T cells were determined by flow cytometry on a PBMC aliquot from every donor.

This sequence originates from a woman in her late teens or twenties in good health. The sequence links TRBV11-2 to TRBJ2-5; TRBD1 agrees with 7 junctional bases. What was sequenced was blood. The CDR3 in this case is CASSAYRGETQYF. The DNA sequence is TGTGCCAGCAGCGCATACAGGGGAGAGACCCAGTACTTC.